This T cell receptor (beta chain) was documented in a study of shared clonotypes between healthy human individuals. Data came from immunoSEQ multiplex PCR; TCRdb stores just in-frame clones and leaves some out. In the table there are fewer than 550,000 clones, nearly 80% of which are singletons. V lost 2 bases, J lost 5 bases, and 9 bases stayed unmatched. This CDR3 comprises 16 residues. The germline V gene has CDR1 SGHTS and CDR2 YDEGEE. Sequences were obtained from PBMCs. The sequence was collected from a woman between 40 and 50 years old in good health. Some clones in this sample may be carry-over from other donors' samples. This chain links TRBV5-8 with TRBJ2-2; 7 nucleotides line up with TRBD2. The CDR3, as DNA: TGTGCCAGCAGCTTTTCTCCGCGGGAGCGTACCGGGGAGCTGTTTTTT. It specifies CASSFSPRERTGELFF.